The 3 T cell receptor beta chains reported below all come from one sample, sequenced in a study of blood T cell repertoires in COVID-19. Method: immunoSEQ multiplex PCR; TCRdb's copy keeps in-frame clones and lacks some. The table lists roughly 380,000 clones, roughly 85% of them singletons. Sequenced input: peripheral blood. The receptors here all came from a woman under 30 with acute or convalescent COVID-19.

The gene calls are TRBV28 and TRBJ1-3; TRBD1 matches 8 bases. Germline V gene sequence: CDR1 MDHEN, CDR2 SYDVKM. There are 16 residues in the CDR3. The junction had 7 bases not matched to a gene; V was cut back by 6 bases and J by 0 bases. CDR3 sequence: CASREQGGNSGNTIYF. The CDR3, as DNA: TGTGCCAGCAGGGAACAGGGGGGCAACTCTGGAAACACCATATATTTT.

This clone was observed once. This chain joins TRBV6-5 and TRBJ1-1; D is undetermined. The CDR3 is made up of 14 amino acids. Looked up from germline, CDR1 is MNHEY and CDR2 is SVGAGI. V shed 0 bases and J shed 12 bases, with 17 bases lying between them. In DNA form, the CDR3 reads TGTGCCAGCAGTTACTCGTCTCGGGGTCCCCAACCTTTCTTT. It encodes CASSYSSRGPQPFF.

The genes are TRBV3-1 (or the pseudogene TRBV3-2) and TRBJ1-1; D is uncertain. Germline V CDR1 and CDR2: LGHDT, YNNKEL (reference sequence). The V end lost 1 base, the J end lost 12 bases, and 12 bases lay between the germline ends. The CDR3 consists of 12 residues. The CDR3 DNA reads TGTGCCAGCAGCCAAGCAACGGGGTATCCTTTCTTT. Encoded protein: CASSQATGYPFF.